This TCR beta chain was obtained from a study of T-cell memory formation after mild COVID-19. As for the study in general: TCR clustering was largely donor specific.

5'RACE primed from the constant segment yielded TCR alpha and TCR beta cDNA libraries bearing sample barcodes and UMIs. Each CDR3 protein is one row after TCRdb ran MiXCR on the 5' RACE reads. The sample shows hundreds of thousands of distinct CDR3 sequences, around a quarter of them seen only once. This clonotype has only a few counts. The antigen is unknown. Whole-study findings and limits: Memory from before infection featured some responding clones, which suggests cross-reactive memory joined.

Looked up from germline, CDR1 is SGHNT and CDR2 is YENEEA. Trimming took 3 bases from V and 4 from J; bases not matched to a gene: 2. The CDR3 covers 14 residues. This clonotype was sampled from an adult woman who had mild COVID-19 (a few samples of this study predate the infection). Cell type and time point are not known. What was sequenced was PBMCs or a T cell subset sorted from them (not recorded which). The chain recombines TRBV11-3 with TRBJ2-3; 9 nucleotides match TRBD2. In DNA form, the CDR3 reads TGTGCCAGCAGCTTTAGCGGGAGCTCAGATACGCAGTATTTT. It encodes CASSFSGSSDTQYF.